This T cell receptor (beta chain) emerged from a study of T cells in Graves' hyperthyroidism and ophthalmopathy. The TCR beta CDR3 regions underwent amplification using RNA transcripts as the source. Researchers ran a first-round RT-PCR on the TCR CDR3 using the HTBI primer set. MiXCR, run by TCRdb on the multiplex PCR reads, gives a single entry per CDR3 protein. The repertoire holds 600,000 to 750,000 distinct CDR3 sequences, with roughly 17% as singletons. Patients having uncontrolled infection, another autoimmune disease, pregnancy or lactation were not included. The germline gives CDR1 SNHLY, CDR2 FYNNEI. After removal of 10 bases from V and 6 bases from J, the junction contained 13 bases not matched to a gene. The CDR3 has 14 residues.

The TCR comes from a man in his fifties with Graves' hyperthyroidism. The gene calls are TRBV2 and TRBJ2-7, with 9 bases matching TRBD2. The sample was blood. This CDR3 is CATPPGLASGEQYF. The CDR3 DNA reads TGTGCCACCCCTCCCGGACTAGCGAGCGGCGAGCAGTACTTC.